The clone carrying this T cell receptor (beta chain) was picked up a small number of times. The data are from a study of blood T cells in healthy people across ages. For the second PCR, which ran for about 6 to 11 cycles, a sample-barcoded 5' primer and a J-beta primer mix were used. TCRdb recomputed calls from the 5' RACE reads with MiXCR, one row per CDR3 protein. This table holds approximately 1.5 million distinct CDR3 sequences, 30% to 35% found once. CDR1 is DFQATT and CDR2 is SNEGSKA in the germline V gene (reference sequence). Trimming took 0 bases from V and 4 from J, leaving 13 bases between them. CDR3 size: 14 residues.

The sequenced sample was blood. This TCR came from a woman aged 25 to 39 in good health. The chain joins TRBV20-1 to TRBJ2-7; D remains unclear. The CDR3 loop is CSARDPSDRYEQYF. In DNA, the CDR3 is TGCAGTGCTAGAGACCCGAGCGATCGTTACGAGCAGTACTTC.